The 8 T cell receptor beta chains presented below share a single source sample, sequenced in a study of T cells expressing NK-cell markers (TCRdb year 2020). Receptor amplification or capture employed 5' RACE. Sequencing used an Illumina HiSeq 2000. One entry per CDR3 protein sequence results from the TCRdb reprocessing of the reads, with DNA left out. The table of this sample itemizes about 370,000 distinct CDR3 sequences. The top ten constitute around a tenth of the sample. Sequenced sample: blood T cells: a sorted CD56 or NKG2C T cell subset, CD4+ or CD8+ T cells, or bulk PBMC T cells (not recorded which). These receptors were obtained from a woman between 45 and 65 years old in good health. Donor details come from another sample of the same person, matched by shared clones.

The chain employs TRBV10-3 and TRBJ1-1; TCRdb gives TRBD1 as the D gene, but with no DNA this cannot be confirmed. This CDR3 comprises 16 residues. The germline V gene has CDR1 ENHRY and CDR2 SYGVKD. The chain's CDR3 is CAISAVPGQLNTEAFF.

V gene TRBV6-1 combines with J gene TRBJ1-4. Germline loops: CDR1 MNHNS, CDR2 SASEGT. There are 16 residues in the CDR3. The CDR3 region is CASSEGIGPTNEKLFF.

The chain carries TRBV29-1 and TRBJ2-1; TCRdb indicates TRBD2, and absent DNA this call remains unverified. The V gene's germline CDR1 is SQVTM and CDR2 ANQGSEA. CDR3 length: 14 amino acids. The CDR3 protein is CSVRGMGLDNEQFF.

The V gene is TRBV3-1, the J gene TRBJ2-7. From germline, CDR1 is LGHDT and CDR2 YNNKEL (reference sequence). CDR3 size: 15 residues. The CDR3 region is CASSQDLGGMDEQYF.

This chain links TRBV18 with TRBJ2-2; TCRdb's D call, TRBD2, is unchecked because there is no DNA. This CDR3 contains 14 residues. Germline V lookup: CDR1 KGHSH, CDR2 LQKENI. The CDR3 is CASSPREGPGELFF.

The J gene is TRBJ1-1, the V gene TRBV29-1; checking the TCRdb D call of TRBD1 is not possible without DNA. CDR1 is SQVTM, CDR2 ANQGSEA, per germline. The length of the CDR3 is 15 residues. The CDR3 sequence: CSVVEGGGAGSEAFF.

The V gene is TRBV20-1, the J gene TRBJ2-7; the TRBD1 assignment by TCRdb is unverifiable without DNA. Per germline, CDR1 DFQATT and CDR2 SNEGSKA (reference sequence). This CDR3 region has 17 residues. The CDR3: CSARGAGRDRLSYEQYF.

The rearrangement links TRBV19 to TRBJ2-1; TCRdb's assignment of TRBD2 cannot be checked, as there is no DNA. CDR1 and CDR2 from the germline V gene are LNHDA and SQIVND (reference sequence). The CDR3 extends over 14 amino acids. The CDR3 sequence: CASTAREGRGEQFF.